This T cell receptor beta chain appears in the sequencing data of a study of blood T cell repertoires in COVID-19. Overall study context: Sources were T cells, B-cell-depleted T cells, or PBMCs; the material itself was cDNA or gDNA.

J was trimmed by 3 bases and V by 5 bases; bases with no gene match: 9. CDR3 length: 17 amino acids. Germline values: CDR1 LGHNA, CDR2 YNFKEQ. The table came from immunoSEQ multiplex PCR; TCRdb's copy has only in-frame clones and leaves some out. The sample consists of tens of thousands of clones, about nine tenths of them appearing once. The V and J genes are TRBV4-2 and TRBJ2-6; 8 positions agree with TRBD2. The specimen was peripheral blood. The sequence derives from a woman aged 80 or over with acute or convalescent COVID-19. The CDR3 here is CASSEGLAFRGANVLTF. The CDR3 DNA is TGTGCCAGCAGCGAAGGACTAGCTTTTCGTGGGGCCAACGTCCTGACTTTC.